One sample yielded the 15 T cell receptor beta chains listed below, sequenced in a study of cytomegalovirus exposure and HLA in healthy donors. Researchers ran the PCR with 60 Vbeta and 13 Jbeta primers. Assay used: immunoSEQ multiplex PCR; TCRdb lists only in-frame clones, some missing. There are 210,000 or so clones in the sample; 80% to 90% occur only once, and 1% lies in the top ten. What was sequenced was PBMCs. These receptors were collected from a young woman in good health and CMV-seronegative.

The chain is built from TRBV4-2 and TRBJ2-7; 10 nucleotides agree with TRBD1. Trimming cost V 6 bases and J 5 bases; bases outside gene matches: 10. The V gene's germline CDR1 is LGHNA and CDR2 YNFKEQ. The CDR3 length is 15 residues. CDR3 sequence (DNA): TGTGCCAGCAGTCATTCGGGGACAGGGGAACACGAGCAGTACTTC. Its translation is CASSHSGTGEHEQYF.

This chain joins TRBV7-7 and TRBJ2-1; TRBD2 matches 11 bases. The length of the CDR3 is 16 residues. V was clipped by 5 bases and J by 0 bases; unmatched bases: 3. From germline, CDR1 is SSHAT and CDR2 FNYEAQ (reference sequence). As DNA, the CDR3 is TGTGCCAGCAGCCCGACTAGCGGGGTCTCCTACAATGAGCAGTTCTTC. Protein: CASSPTSGVSYNEQFF.

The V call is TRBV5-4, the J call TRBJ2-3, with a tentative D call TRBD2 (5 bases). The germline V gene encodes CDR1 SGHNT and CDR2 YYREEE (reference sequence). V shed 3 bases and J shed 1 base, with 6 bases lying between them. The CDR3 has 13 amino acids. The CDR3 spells CASSSEGTDTQYF. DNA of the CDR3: TGTGCCAGCAGCTCGGAGGGCACAGATACGCAGTATTTT.

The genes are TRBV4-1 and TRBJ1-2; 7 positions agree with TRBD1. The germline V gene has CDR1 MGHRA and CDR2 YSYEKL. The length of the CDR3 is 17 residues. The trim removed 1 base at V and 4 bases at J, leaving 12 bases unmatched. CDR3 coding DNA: TGCGCCAGCAGCCAAGGAGCTGAGGGACAGTCCCCCTATGGCTACACCTTC. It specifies CASSQGAEGQSPYGYTF.

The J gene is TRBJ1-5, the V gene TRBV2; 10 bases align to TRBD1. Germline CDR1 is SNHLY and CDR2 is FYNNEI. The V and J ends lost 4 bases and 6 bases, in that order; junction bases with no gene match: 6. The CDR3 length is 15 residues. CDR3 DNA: TGTGCCAGCAGTGGGGGACAGGGGAATCTTCAGCCCCAGCATTTT. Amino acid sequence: CASSGGQGNLQPQHF.

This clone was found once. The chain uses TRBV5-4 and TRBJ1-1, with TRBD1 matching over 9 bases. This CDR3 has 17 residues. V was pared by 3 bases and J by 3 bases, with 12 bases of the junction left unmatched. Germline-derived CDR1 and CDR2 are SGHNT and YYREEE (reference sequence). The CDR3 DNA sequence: TGTGCCAGCAGCTCAGGACAGGGGAAGGCACTATACACTGAAGCTTTCTTT. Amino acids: CASSSGQGKALYTEAFF.

The CDR3 spells CASSMGRSGGDEQYF. In nucleotides, the CDR3 is TGTGCCAGTAGTATGGGTAGGTCTGGAGGGGACGAGCAGTACTTC. The chain couples TRBV19 to TRBJ2-7; D is perhaps TRBD2 (6 bases). V was shortened by 3 bases and J by 5 bases, with 17 bases between the two germline ends. The CDR3 loop spans 15 amino acids. The germline V gene encodes CDR1 LNHDA and CDR2 SQIVND (reference sequence). The entire variable domain, with the rest obtained from reference TRBV19 and TRBJ2-7, is as follows: DGGITQSPKYLFRKEGQNVTLSCEQNLNHDAMYWYRQDPGQGLRLIYYSQIVNDFQKGDIAEGYSVSREKKESFPLTVTSAQKNPTAFYLCASSMGRSGGDEQYFGPGTRLTVT.

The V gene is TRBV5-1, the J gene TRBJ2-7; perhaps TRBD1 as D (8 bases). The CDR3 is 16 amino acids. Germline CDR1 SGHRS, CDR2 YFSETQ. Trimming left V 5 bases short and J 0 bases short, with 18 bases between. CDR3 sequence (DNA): TGCGCCAGCAGACCCCTTACAGGGGGGGACTCCTACGAGCAGTACTTC. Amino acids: CASRPLTGGDSYEQYF.

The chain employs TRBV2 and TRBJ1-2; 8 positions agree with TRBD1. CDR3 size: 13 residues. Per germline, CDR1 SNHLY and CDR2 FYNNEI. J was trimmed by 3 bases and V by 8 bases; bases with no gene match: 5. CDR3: CASGGQGHYGYTF. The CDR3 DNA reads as TGTGCCAGCGGAGGACAGGGCCACTATGGCTACACCTTC.

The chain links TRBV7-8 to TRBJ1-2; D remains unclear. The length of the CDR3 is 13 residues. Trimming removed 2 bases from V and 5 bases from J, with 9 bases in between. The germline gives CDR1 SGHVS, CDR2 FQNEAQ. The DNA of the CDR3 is TGTGCCAGCAGCTTAAGCATTCCTTATGGCTACACCTTC. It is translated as CASSLSIPYGYTF.

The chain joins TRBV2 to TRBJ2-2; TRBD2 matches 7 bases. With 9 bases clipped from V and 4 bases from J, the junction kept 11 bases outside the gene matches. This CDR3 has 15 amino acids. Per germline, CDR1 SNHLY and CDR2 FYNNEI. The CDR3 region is CASSRAAGSTGELFF. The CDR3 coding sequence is TGTGCCAGTAGTCGGGCAGCGGGATCCACCGGGGAGCTGTTTTTT.

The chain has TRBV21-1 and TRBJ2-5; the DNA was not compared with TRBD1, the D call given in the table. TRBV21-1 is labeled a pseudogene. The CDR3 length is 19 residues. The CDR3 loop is CASSKAERAQGEVEETQYF. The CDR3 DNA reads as TGTGCCAGCAGCAAAGCAGAGAGGGCACAGGGGGAGGTGGAAGAGACCCAGTACTTC.

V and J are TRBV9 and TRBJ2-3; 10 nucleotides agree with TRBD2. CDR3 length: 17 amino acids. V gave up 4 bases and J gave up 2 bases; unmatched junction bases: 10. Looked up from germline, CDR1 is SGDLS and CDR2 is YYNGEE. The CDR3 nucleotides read TGTGCCAGCAGCTACGGCCGTACTAGCGGGGCCACAGATACGCAGTATTTT. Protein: CASSYGRTSGATDTQYF.

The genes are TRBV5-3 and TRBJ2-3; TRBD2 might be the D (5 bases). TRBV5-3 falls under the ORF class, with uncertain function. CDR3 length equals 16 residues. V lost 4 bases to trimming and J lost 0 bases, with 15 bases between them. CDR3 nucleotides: TGTGCCAGAAGCCCCACATGCCGGACTAGCACAGATACGCAGTATTTT. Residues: CARSPTCRTSTDTQYF.

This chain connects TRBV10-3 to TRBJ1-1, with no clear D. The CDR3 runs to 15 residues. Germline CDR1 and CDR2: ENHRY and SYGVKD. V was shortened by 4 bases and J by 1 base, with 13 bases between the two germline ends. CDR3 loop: CAISVYRGKNTEAFF. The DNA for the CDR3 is TGTGCCATCAGTGTTTATCGGGGAAAGAACACTGAAGCTTTCTTT.